This T cell receptor beta chain derives from a study of regulatory and conventional T cells in breast cancer (dated by TCRdb to 2014 to 2015). The method behind the library was PCR. The instrument given in TCRdb is Illumina MiSeq. Clones were called with MiXCR by TCRdb after fastp trimmed the public reads at Q25, and only in-frame beta chains were retained. Every CDR3 protein is listed once, alongside the most common genes and DNA of its rows. This sample gives over 15,000 distinct CDR3 sequences in total; about 31% of them show up just once. The ten largest clones take up 1.5% to 2% of the sample. Relative to germline, V is 3 bases shorter and J is 1 base shorter, with 7 bases between their ends. CDR1 MNHNS and CDR2 SASEGT were looked up in the germline V gene. The CDR3 starts with the cysteine, ends with the phenylalanine, and has 13 residues. Only CDR3 DNA remains: 39 bases, in frame from the first base.

Notes on this clonotype: Its antigen specificity is not known. No base quality information exists; no much larger clone differs at one position.

Sequencing was done on a sample of conventional T cells from blood. This receptor chain uses TRBV6-1 and TRBJ2-7; TRBD1 is a weak D gene call, 6 bases matching. The sequence was obtained from a female donor in good health. The encoded CDR3 is CASSDRGSYEQYF. The nucleotides read TGTGCCAGCAGTGACAGGGGTTCCTACGAGCAGTACTTC.